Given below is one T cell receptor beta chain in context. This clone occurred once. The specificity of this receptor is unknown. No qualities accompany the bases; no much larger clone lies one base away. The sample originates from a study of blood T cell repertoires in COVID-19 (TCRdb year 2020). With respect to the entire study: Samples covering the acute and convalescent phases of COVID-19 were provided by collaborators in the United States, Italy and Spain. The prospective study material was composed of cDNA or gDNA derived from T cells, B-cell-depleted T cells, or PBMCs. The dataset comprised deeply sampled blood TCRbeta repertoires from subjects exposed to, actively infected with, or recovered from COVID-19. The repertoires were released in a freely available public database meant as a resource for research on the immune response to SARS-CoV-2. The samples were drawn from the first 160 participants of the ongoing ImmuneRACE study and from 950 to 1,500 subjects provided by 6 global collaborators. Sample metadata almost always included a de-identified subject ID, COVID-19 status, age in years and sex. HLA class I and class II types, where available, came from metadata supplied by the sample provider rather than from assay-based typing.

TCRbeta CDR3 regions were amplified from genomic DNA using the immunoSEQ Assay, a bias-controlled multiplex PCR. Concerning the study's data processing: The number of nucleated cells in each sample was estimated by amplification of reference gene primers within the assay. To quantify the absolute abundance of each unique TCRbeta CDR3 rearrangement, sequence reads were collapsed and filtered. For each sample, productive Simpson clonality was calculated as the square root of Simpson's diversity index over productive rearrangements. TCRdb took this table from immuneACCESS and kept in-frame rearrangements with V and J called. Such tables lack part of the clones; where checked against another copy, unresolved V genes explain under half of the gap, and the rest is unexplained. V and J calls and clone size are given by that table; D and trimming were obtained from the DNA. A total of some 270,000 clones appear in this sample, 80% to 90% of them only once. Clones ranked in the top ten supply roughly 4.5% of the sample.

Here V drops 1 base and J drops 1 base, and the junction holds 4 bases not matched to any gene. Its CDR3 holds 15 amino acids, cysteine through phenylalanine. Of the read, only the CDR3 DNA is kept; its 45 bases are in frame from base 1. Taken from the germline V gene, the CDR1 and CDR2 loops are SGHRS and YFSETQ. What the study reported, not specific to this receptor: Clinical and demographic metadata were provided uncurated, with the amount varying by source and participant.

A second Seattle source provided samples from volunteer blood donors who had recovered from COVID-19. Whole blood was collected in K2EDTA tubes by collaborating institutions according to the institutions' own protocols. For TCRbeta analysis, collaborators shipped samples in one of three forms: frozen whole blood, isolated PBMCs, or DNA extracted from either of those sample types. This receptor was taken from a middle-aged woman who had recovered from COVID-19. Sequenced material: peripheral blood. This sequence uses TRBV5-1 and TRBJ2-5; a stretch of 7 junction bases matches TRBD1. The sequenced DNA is TGCGCCAGCAGCTTGTCGGACAGGTCCCAAGAGACCCAGTACTTC. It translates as CASSLSDRSQETQYF.